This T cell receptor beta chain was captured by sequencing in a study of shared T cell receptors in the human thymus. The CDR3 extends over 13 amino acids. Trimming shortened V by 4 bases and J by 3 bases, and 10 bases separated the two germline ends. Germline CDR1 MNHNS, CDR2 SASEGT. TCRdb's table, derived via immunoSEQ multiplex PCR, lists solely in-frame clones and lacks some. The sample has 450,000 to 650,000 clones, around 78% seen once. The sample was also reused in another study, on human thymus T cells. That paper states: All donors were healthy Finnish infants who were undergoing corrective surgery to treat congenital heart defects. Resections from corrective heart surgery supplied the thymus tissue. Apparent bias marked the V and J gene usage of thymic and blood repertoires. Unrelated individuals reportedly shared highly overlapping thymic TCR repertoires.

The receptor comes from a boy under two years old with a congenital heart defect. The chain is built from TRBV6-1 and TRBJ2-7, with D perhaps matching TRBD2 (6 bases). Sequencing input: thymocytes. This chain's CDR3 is CASSVGLIYEQYF. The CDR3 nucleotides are TGTGCCAGCAGTGTGGGACTTATCTACGAGCAGTACTTC.